This T cell receptor (beta chain) was found in a study of T-cell reconstitution after alpha-beta-depleted transplantation in children. General study results and limits: Recipient T cells and thymic progenitors that survived gave rise to the high TCRbeta diversity observed at day 60 in some patients. Reportedly, alpha-beta T cells present about two months post-transplant originated from several hundred expanded clones of graft origin.

The germline gives CDR1 DFQATT, CDR2 SNEGSKA (reference sequence). V was clipped by 0 bases and J by 7 bases, with 12 bases between them. CDR3 length: 13 residues. The TCRbeta library incorporated unique molecular identifiers. TCRdb itself ran the PCR reads through MiXCR, one entry per CDR3 protein. Among tens of thousands of distinct CDR3 sequences listed, 13% to 15% were seen once. This clonotype was seen a few times. The antigen is undetermined. Sequenced here: PBMCs, mostly from graft donor cells, sampled 180 days after TCRalphabeta/CD19-depleted stem cell transplant. This rearrangement joins TRBV20-1 to TRBJ1-2; D not resolved. The receptor was derived from a male patient aged 2 to 9 who had a stem cell transplant for acute lymphoblastic leukemia, so the T cells may come from the graft donor. DNA of the CDR3: TGCAGTGCTAGAGATGGCAATAGGGTTGGCTACACCTTC. It translates to CSARDGNRVGYTF.